A selection of T cell receptor beta chains follows, all from one sample in a study of spatial heterogeneity in lung cancer. TCRdb reanalysed the 5' RACE reads using MiXCR and keeps one entry per CDR3 protein. The sample consists of nearly 80,000 distinct CDR3 sequences, 7.5% to 9.5% of them appearing once. Sequenced material: PBMCs, taken at surgery. These receptors originate from a male donor with early-stage non-small cell lung cancer. The CDR3 runs from the conserved cysteine through the conserved F or W. D genes are given only for firm matches. Clone size is not always given. Where it is, it says once, few, many or a class for expanded clones.

D: -; J: TRBJ2-7; size: many; V: TRBV18; CDR3: CASSPQVEQYF; DNA: TGTGCCAGCTCACCCCAGGTCGAGCAGTACTTC
D: -; J: TRBJ2-7; size: -; V: TRBV3-1; CDR3: CASRQDPSGGTYEQYF; DNA: TGTGCCAGCAGGCAAGATCCCAGCGGTGGAACCTACGAGCAGTACTTC
D: -; J: TRBJ2-7; size: -; V: TRBV7-2; CDR3: CASSPNVLASYEQYF; DNA: TGTGCCAGCAGTCCCAATGTCCTAGCGTCGTACGAGCAGTACTTC
D: -; J: TRBJ1-4; size: many; V: TRBV27; CDR3: CASRGGRSRTEKLFF; DNA: TGTGCCAGCAGGGGAGGACGGAGCAGGACTGAAAAACTGTTTTTT
D: -; J: TRBJ2-6; size: many; V: TRBV7-3; CDR3: CASSLGSGKDVVGRGANVLTF; DNA: TGTGCCAGCAGCTTAGGGTCCGGGAAGGACGTAGTCGGGCGAGGGGCCAACGTCCTGACTTTC
D: -; J: TRBJ2-1; size: few; V: TRBV7-9; CDR3: CASSFFDEQFF; DNA: TGTGCCAGCAGCTTTTTCGATGAGCAGTTCTTC
D: -; J: TRBJ1-1; size: many; V: TRBV24-1; CDR3: CAASVGVGGMNTEAFF; DNA: TGTGCCGCCTCGGTCGGGGTCGGGGGCATGAACACTGAAGCTTTCTTT
D: TRBD1; J: TRBJ1-1; size: many; V: TRBV7-9; CDR3: CASSPPLGQGNTEAFF; DNA: TGTGCCAGCAGCCCTCCACTCGGACAGGGGAATACTGAAGCTTTCTTT
D: -; J: TRBJ1-2; size: few; V: TRBV5-1; CDR3: CASSLDSQYGYTF; DNA: TGCGCCAGCAGCTTGGACAGTCAGTATGGCTACACCTTC
D: TRBD1; J: TRBJ2-4; size: many; V: TRBV18; CDR3: CASSPLQGAKNIQYF; DNA: TGTGCCAGCTCACCTCTACAGGGGGCCAAAAACATTCAGTACTTC
D: -; J: TRBJ2-7; size: many; V: TRBV5-4; CDR3: CASSLKHGRYEQYF; DNA: TGTGCCAGCAGCTTGAAGCACGGGAGATACGAGCAGTACTTC
D: -; J: TRBJ1-2; size: few; V: TRBV3-1; CDR3: CASSRNDRYGYTF; DNA: TGTGCCAGCAGCCGTAACGACAGGTATGGCTACACCTTC
D: -; J: TRBJ1-5; size: few; V: TRBV18; CDR3: CASSPSWEQPQHF; DNA: TGTGCCAGCTCACCAAGTTGGGAGCAGCCCCAGCATTTT
D: -; J: TRBJ2-4; size: many; V: TRBV4-1; CDR3: CASSQQGRNIQYF; DNA: TGCGCCAGCAGCCAACAGGGTAGGAACATTCAGTACTTC
D: TRBD1; J: TRBJ1-2; size: few; V: TRBV7-9; CDR3: CASSLTGTDYYGYTF; DNA: TGTGCCAGCAGCTTAACCGGGACAGACTACTATGGCTACACCTTC
D: -; J: TRBJ1-6; size: many; V: TRBV28; CDR3: CASSFPRRASSANYSPLHF; DNA: TGTGCCAGCAGTTTCCCAAGGCGGGCCTCCTCGGCGAATTATTCACCCCTCCACTTT
D: -; J: TRBJ1-6; size: many; V: TRBV4-1; CDR3: CASSPTQGPSSYNSPLHF; DNA: TGCGCCAGCAGCCCGACGCAGGGGCCAAGCTCCTATAATTCACCCCTCCACTTT
D: -; J: TRBJ2-1; size: many; V: TRBV7-9; CDR3: CASSLAKPLAGVGEQFF; DNA: TGTGCCAGCAGCTTAGCAAAGCCTCTAGCCGGCGTTGGTGAGCAGTTCTTC
D: -; J: TRBJ1-1; size: -; V: TRBV30; CDR3: CAWSVAVGAFF; DNA: TGTGCCTGGAGCGTTGCGGTGGGAGCTTTCTTT
D: TRBD2; J: TRBJ2-1; size: -; V: TRBV20-1; CDR3: CSAFPSGVNNEQFF; DNA: TGCAGTGCTTTTCCCAGCGGGGTTAACAATGAGCAGTTCTTC
D: -; J: TRBJ1-1; size: many; V: TRBV2; CDR3: CASSGTEGPEAFF; DNA: TGTGCCAGCAGCGGTACAGAAGGCCCTGAAGCTTTCTTT
D: -; J: TRBJ1-1; size: -; V: TRBV4-2; CDR3: CASSQEASTEAFF; DNA: TGTGCCAGCAGCCAAGAGGCGAGCACTGAAGCTTTCTTT
D: -; J: TRBJ2-7; size: many; V: TRBV20-1; CDR3: CSARETRSSYEQYF; DNA: TGCAGTGCTAGAGAGACCCGGAGCTCCTACGAGCAGTACTTC
D: -; J: TRBJ1-2; size: -; V: TRBV9; CDR3: CASSRYLDRSGYTF; DNA: TGTGCCAGCAGCCGCTATCTCGACAGGAGTGGCTACACCTTC
D: -; J: TRBJ1-5; size: many; V: TRBV6-1; CDR3: CASSDYGQPQHF; DNA: TGTGCCAGCAGTGATTACGGGCAGCCCCAGCATTTT
D: -; J: TRBJ1-2; size: few; V: TRBV12-3/TRBV12-4; CDR3: CASSFRGAGYGYTF; DNA: TGTGCCAGCAGTTTCCGGGGGGCAGGTTATGGCTACACCTTC
D: TRBD2; J: TRBJ2-7; size: many; V: TRBV20-1; CDR3: CRISGRDYEQYF; DNA: TGCAGGATTAGCGGGAGGGACTACGAGCAGTACTTC
D: -; J: TRBJ1-5; size: few; V: TRBV19; CDR3: CASSAPPGTDSNQPQHF; DNA: TGTGCCAGTAGTGCTCCCCCCGGGACGGATAGCAATCAGCCCCAGCATTTT
D: TRBD1; J: TRBJ2-2; size: many; V: TRBV7-3; CDR3: CASSLTGAGELFF; DNA: TGTGCCAGCAGCCTTACAGGGGCCGGGGAGCTGTTTTTT
D: TRBD1; J: TRBJ2-7; size: many; V: TRBV6-1; CDR3: CASRGTGTAYEQYF; DNA: TGTGCCAGCAGGGGGACAGGGACAGCCTACGAGCAGTACTTC
D: -; J: TRBJ1-1; size: few; V: TRBV18; CDR3: CASSPQENTEAFF; DNA: TGTGCCAGCTCACCTCAGGAGAACACTGAAGCTTTCTTT
D: -; J: TRBJ1-5; size: many; V: TRBV10-2; CDR3: CASSEGGPGNQPQHF; DNA: TGCGCCAGCAGTGAGGGGGGGCCGGGCAATCAGCCCCAGCATTTT
D: -; J: TRBJ2-1; size: many; V: TRBV5-4; CDR3: CASSLNFGNNEQFF; DNA: TGTGCCAGCAGCTTGAATTTCGGGAACAATGAGCAGTTCTTC
D: -; J: TRBJ1-2; size: many; V: TRBV7-8; CDR3: CASSLAGRSYGYGYTF; DNA: TGTGCCAGCAGCTTAGCGGGGAGGTCGTATGGCTATGGCTACACCTTC
D: -; J: TRBJ2-1; size: -; V: TRBV7-2; CDR3: CASSLAAGSSYNEQFF; DNA: TGTGCCAGCAGCTTAGCGGCAGGGAGCTCCTACAATGAGCAGTTCTTC
D: -; J: TRBJ2-1; size: many; V: TRBV6-2/TRBV6-3; CDR3: CASSDSGSVQFF; DNA: TGTGCCAGCAGCGATAGCGGTTCGGTTCAGTTCTTC
D: -; J: TRBJ1-2; size: -; V: TRBV19; CDR3: CASGIVGQGKFTF; DNA: TGTGCCAGTGGTATCGTCGGGCAGGGAAAGTTTACCTTC
D: -; J: TRBJ2-3; size: few; V: TRBV4-2; CDR3: CASSQEGKADTQYF; DNA: TGTGCCAGCAGCCAAGAAGGGAAGGCGGATACGCAGTATTTT
D: -; J: TRBJ2-1; size: -; V: TRBV7-9; CDR3: CASSSGLEQFF; DNA: TGTGCCAGCAGCTCCGGCCTGGAGCAGTTCTTC
D: -; J: TRBJ2-3; size: -; V: TRBV20-1; CDR3: CSARGSRGNRADTQYF; DNA: TGCAGTGCTAGAGGGTCCCGAGGGAACCGCGCAGATACGCAGTATTTT